Each of the 4 T cell receptor beta chains below was sequenced from the same sample in a study of T cells in localized non-small cell lung cancer. The table came from immunoSEQ multiplex PCR; TCRdb's copy has only in-frame clones and leaves some out. Of more than 15,000 clones in the sample, 89% were seen once. The source was peripheral blood, collected before any cancer treatment. Receptors were obtained from a female donor older than 55 with stage III squamous cell lung carcinoma.

J is TRBJ1-1 and V is TRBV5-4; D uncertain. Germline lookup yields CDR1 SGHNT and CDR2 YYREEE (reference sequence). The CDR3 has 14 amino acids. V was pared by 3 bases and J by 1 base, with 10 bases between. The CDR3 bases are TGTGCCAGCAGCTGGCAACCCCAGAACACTGAAGCTTTCTTT. Protein product: CASSWQPQNTEAFF.

The V gene is TRBV5-1, the J gene TRBJ2-3, with a tentative D call TRBD1 (6 bases). CDR1 SGHRS and CDR2 YFSETQ come from the germline V gene. CDR3 size: 15 residues. V lost 2 bases and J 0 bases, leaving 10 bases between the germline ends. The CDR3, as DNA: TGCGCCAGCAGCTTCTCGGGACAAAGCACAGATACGCAGTATTTT. Its protein is CASSFSGQSTDTQYF.

The chain employs TRBV18 and TRBJ2-3, with 8 positions matching TRBD1. The CDR3 consists of 15 residues. Germline V gene lookup returns CDR1 KGHSH and CDR2 LQKENI. V trimming: 1 base; J trimming: 4 bases; junction bases outside the gene matches: 4. CDR3 protein: CASSPRQGAADTQYF. The DNA of the CDR3 is TGTGCCAGCTCACCACGGCAGGGGGCCGCAGATACGCAGTATTTT.

The rearrangement joins TRBV30 to TRBJ2-7, with D possibly matching TRBD1 (6 bases). Looked up from germline, CDR1 is GTSNPN and CDR2 is SVGIG (reference sequence). V was shortened by 8 bases and J by 3 bases, with 20 bases between the two germline ends. The CDR3 loop spans 14 amino acids. This CDR3 is CAGHPQGRGYEQYF. DNA for the CDR3: TGTGCCGGCCATCCACAGGGCCGGGGCTACGAGCAGTACTTC.